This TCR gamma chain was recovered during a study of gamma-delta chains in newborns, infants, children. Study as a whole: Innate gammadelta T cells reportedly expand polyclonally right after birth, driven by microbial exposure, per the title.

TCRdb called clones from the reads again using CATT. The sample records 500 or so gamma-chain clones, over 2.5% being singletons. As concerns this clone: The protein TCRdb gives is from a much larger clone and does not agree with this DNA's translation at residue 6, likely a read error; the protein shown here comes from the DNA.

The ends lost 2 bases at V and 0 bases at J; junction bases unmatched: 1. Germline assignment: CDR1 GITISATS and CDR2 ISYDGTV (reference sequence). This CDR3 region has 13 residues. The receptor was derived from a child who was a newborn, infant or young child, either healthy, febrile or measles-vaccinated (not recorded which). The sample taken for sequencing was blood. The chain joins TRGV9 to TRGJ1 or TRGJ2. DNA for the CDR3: TGTGCCTTGTGGGAGGCGAATTATTATAAGAAACTCTTT. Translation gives CALWEANYYKKLF.